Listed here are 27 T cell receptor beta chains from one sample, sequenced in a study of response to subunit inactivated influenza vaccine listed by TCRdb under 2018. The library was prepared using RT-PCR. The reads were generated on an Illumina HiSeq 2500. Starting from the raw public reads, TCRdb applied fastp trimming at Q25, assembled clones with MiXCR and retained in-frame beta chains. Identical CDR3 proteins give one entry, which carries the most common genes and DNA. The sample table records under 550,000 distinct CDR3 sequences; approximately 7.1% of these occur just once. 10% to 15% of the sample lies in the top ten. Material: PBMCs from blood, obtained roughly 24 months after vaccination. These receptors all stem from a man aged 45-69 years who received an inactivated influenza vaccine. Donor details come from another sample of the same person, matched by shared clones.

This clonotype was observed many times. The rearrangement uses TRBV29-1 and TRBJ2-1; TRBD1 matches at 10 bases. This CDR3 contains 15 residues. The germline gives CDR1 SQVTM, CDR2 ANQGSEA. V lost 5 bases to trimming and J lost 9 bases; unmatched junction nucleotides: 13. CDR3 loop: CSVSGTGVDTTEQFF. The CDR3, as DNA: TGCAGCGTTTCCGGGACAGGGGTCGACACAACTGAGCAGTTCTTC.

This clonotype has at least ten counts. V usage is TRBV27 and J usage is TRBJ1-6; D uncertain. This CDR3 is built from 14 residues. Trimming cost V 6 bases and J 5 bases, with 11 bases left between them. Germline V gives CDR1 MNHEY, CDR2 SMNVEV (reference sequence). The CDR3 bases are TGTGCCAGCAGGAGGACGGGGAATAATTCACCCCTCCACTTT. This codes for CASRRTGNNSPLHF.

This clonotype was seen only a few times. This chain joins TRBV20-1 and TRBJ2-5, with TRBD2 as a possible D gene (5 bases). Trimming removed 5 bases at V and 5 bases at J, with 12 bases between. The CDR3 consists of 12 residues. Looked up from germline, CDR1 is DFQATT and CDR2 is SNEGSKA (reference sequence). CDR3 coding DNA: TGCAGTGCTCTCCGGTCGGGGGAGACCCAGTACTTC. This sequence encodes CSALRSGETQYF.

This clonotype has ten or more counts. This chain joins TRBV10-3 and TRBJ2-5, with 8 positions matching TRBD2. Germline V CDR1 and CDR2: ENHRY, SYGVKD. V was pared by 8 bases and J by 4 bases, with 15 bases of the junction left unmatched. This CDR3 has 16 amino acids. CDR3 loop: CAIASGLDMRLETQYF. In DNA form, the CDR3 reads TGTGCCATCGCTAGCGGGTTGGATATGAGACTAGAGACCCAGTACTTC.

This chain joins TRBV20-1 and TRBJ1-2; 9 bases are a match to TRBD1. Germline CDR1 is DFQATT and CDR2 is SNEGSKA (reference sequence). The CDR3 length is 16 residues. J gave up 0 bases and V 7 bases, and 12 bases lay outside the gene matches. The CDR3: CSVNRGRGGTNYGYTF. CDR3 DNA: TGCAGTGTCAACAGGGGGCGCGGCGGCACTAACTATGGCTACACCTTC.

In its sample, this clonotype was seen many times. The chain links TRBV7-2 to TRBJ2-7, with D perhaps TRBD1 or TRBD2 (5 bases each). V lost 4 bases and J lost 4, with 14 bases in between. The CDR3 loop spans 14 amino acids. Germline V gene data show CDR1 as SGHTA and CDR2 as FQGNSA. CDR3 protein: CASSSGTLLYEQYF. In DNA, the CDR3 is TGTGCCAGCAGCTCAGGGACCCTTCTTTACGAGCAGTACTTC.

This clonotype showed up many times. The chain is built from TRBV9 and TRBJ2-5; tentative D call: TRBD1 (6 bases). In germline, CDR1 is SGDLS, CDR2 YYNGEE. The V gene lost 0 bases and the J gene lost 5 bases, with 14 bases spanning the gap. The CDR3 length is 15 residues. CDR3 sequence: CASSVEGQIRETQYF. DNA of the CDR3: TGTGCCAGCAGCGTAGAGGGACAAATAAGGGAGACCCAGTACTTC. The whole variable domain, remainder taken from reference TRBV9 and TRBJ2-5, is DSGVTQTPKHLITATGQRVTLRCSPRSGDLSVYWYQQSLDQGLQFLIQYYNGEERAKGNILERFSAQQFPDLHSELNLSSLELGDSALYFCASSVEGQIRETQYFGPGTRLLVL.

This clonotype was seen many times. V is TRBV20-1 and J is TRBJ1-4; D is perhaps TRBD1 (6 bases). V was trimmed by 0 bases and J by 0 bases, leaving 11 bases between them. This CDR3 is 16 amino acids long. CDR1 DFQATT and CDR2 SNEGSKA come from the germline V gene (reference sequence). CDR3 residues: CSARDGGGATNEKLFF. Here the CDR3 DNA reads TGCAGTGCTAGAGATGGGGGGGGCGCAACTAATGAAAAACTGTTTTTT.

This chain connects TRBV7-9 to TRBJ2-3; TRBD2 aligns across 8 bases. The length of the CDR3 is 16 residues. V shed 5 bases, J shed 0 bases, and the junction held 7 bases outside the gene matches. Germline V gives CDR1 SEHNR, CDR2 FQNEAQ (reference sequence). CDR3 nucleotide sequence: TGTGCCAGCAGCCCGGCAGCGGGGGAAAGCACAGATACGCAGTATTTT. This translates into CASSPAAGESTDTQYF.

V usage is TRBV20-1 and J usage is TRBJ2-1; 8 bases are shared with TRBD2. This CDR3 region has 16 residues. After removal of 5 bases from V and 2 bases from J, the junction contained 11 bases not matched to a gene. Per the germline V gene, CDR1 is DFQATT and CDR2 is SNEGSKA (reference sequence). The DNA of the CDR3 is TGCAGTGCTTACCCACCCTTTAGCGGGACCTACAATGAGCAGTTCTTC. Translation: CSAYPPFSGTYNEQFF.

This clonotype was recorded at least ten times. In nucleotides, the CDR3 is TGCAGTGCGAGGGCTAGCGGGAGTCGGTACGAGCAGTACTTC. This codes for CSARASGSRYEQYF. The rearrangement joins TRBV20-1 to TRBJ2-7, with 10 bases fitting TRBD2. After removal of 6 bases from V and 4 bases from J, the junction contained 9 bases not matched to a gene. Germline CDR1 DFQATT, CDR2 SNEGSKA (reference sequence). This CDR3 has 14 amino acids.

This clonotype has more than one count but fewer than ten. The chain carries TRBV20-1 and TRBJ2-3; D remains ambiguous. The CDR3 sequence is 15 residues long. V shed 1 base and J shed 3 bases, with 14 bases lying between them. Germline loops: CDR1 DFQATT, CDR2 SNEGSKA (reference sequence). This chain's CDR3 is CSARGATDNTDTQYF. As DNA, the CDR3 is TGCAGTGCTAGAGGAGCAACAGACAATACAGATACGCAGTATTTT.

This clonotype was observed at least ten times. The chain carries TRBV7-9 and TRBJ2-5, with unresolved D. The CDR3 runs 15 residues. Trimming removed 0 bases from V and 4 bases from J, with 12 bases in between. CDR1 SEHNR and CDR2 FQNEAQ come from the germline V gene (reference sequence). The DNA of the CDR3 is TGTGCCAGCAGCTTAGCGGAATCTAGAAGAGAGACCCAGTACTTC. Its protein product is CASSLAESRRETQYF.

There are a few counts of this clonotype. CDR3 sequence (DNA): TGTGCCAGCAGCACCTTAGGCCAGACCCAGTACTTC. Its translation: CASSTLGQTQYF. V usage is TRBV7-8 and J usage is TRBJ2-5; D not resolved. Germline CDR1 reads SGHVS; CDR2 reads FQNEAQ. The CDR3 runs to 12 residues. Trimming pared 5 bases from V and 6 bases from J, leaving 10 bases between.

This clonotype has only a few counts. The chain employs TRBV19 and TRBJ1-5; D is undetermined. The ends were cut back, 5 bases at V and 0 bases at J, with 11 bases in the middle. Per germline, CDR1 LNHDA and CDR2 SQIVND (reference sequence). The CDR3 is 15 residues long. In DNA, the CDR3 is TGTGCCAGTAGTCCGGAACTAGCTAGCAATCAGCCCCAGCATTTT. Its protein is CASSPELASNQPQHF.

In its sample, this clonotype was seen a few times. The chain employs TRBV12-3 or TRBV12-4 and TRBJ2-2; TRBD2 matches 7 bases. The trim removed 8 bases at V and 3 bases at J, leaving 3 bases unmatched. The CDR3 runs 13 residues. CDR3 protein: CASWGGDTGELFF. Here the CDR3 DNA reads TGTGCCAGCTGGGGAGGGGACACCGGGGAGCTGTTTTTT.

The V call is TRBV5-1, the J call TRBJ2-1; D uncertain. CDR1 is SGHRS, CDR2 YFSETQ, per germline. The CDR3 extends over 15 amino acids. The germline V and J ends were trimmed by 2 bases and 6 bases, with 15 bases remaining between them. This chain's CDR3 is CASSLETAFANEQFF. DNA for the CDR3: TGCGCCAGCAGCTTAGAGACTGCCTTTGCCAATGAGCAGTTCTTC.

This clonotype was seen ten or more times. The CDR3 DNA reads TGTGCCAGCAGCACTAGGGTGGGAAGTTCGTACGAGCAGTACTTC. Translation gives CASSTRVGSSYEQYF. This rearrangement joins TRBV7-9 to TRBJ2-7; possible D gene TRBD2, 5 bases. V lost 5 bases, J lost 4 bases, and 18 bases lay in between. In germline, CDR1 is SEHNR, CDR2 FQNEAQ (reference sequence). The length of the CDR3 is 15 residues.

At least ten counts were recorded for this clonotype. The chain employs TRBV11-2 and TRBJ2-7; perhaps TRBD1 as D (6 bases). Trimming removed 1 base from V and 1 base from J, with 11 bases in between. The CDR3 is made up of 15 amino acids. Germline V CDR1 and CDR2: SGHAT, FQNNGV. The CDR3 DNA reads TGTGCCAGCAGCTTAGGACAGGCGCGGTCCTACGAGCAGTACTTC. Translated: CASSLGQARSYEQYF.

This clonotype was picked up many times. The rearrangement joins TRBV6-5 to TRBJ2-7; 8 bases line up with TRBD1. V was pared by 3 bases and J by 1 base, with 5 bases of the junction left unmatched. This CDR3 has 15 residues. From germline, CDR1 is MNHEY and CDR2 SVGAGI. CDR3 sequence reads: CASSYSGQGSYEQYF. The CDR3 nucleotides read TGTGCCAGCAGTTATTCCGGACAGGGTTCCTACGAGCAGTACTTC.

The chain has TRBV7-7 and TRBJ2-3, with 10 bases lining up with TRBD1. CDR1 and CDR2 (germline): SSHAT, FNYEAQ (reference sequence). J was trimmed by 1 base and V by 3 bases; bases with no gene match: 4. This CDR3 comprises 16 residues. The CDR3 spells CASSLGTGVGTDTQYF. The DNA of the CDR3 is TGTGCCAGCAGCTTGGGGACAGGGGTCGGCACAGATACGCAGTATTTT.

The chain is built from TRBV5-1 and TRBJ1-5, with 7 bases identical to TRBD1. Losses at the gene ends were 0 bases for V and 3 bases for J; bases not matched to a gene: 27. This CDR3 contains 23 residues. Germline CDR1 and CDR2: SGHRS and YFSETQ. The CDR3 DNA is TGCGCCAGCAGCTTGGGACAGGGTTTTCTTTTCCCCCCCCAGCAATATTACAATCAGCCCCAGCATTTT. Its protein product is CASSLGQGFLFPPQQYYNQPQHF.

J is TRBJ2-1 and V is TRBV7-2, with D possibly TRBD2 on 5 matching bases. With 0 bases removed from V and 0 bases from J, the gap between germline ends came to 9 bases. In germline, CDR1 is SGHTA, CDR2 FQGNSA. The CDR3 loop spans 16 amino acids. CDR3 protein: CASSLAAVSSYNEQFF. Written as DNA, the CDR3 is TGTGCCAGCAGCTTAGCAGCGGTGAGCTCCTACAATGAGCAGTTCTTC. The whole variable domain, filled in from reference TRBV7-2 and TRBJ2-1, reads GAGVSQSPSNKVTEKGKDVELRCDPISGHTALYWYRQSLGQGLEFLIYFQGNSAPDKSGLPSDRFSAERTGGSVSTLTIQRTQQEDSAVYLCASSLAAVSSYNEQFFGPGTRLTVL.

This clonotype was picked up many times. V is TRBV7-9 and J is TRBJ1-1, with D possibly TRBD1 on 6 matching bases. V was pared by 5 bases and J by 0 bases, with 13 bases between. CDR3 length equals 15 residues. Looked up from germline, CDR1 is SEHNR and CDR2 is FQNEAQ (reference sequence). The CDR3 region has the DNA TGTGCCAGCAGCCCGGACAGAACCATGAACACTGAAGCTTTCTTT. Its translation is CASSPDRTMNTEAFF.

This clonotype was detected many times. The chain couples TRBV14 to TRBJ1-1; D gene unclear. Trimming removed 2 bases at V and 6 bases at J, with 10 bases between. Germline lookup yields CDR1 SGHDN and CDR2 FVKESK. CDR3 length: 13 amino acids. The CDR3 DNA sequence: TGTGCCAGCAGCCAAAGGATGCCGTCTGAAGCTTTCTTT. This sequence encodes CASSQRMPSEAFF.

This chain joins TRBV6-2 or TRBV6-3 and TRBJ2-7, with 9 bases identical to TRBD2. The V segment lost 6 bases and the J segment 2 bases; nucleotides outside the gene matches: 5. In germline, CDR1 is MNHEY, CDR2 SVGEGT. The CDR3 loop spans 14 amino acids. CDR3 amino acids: CASRRLAAPYEQYF. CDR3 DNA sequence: TGTGCCAGCAGACGACTAGCGGCACCCTACGAGCAGTACTTC.

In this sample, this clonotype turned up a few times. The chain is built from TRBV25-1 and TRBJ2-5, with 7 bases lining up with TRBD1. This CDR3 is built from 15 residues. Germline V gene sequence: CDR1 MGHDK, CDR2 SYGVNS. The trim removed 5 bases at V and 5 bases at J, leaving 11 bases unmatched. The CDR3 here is CASSRQGSRMETQYF. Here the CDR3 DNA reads TGTGCCAGCAGTAGACAGGGAAGTCGTATGGAGACCCAGTACTTC. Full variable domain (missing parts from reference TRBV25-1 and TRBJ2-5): EADIYQTPRYLVIGTGKKITLECSQTMGHDKMYWYQQDPGMELHLIHYSYGVNSTEKGDLSSESTVSRIRTEHFPLTLESARPSHTSQYLCASSRQGSRMETQYFGPGTRLLVL.